This T cell receptor beta chain was recorded in a study of blood T cell repertoires in COVID-19. Study background: Sites across the United States, Italy and Spain contributed samples from acute and convalescent COVID-19. From T cells, B-cell-depleted T cells, or PBMCs came the material, which was cDNA or gDNA.

In the original analysis: Reference gene primer amplification yielded estimated nucleated cell counts. Profiled with immunoSEQ multiplex PCR; TCRdb holds only in-frame clones, not every one. V, J and clone size are taken as reported in that table, and D and trimming were inferred from the DNA itself. The sample has around 100,000 clones, 87% seen once. Trimming removed 2 bases at V and 4 bases at J, with 9 bases between. CDR1 is SGHNT and CDR2 is YYREEE in the germline V gene (reference sequence). The CDR3 totals 14 residues. What was sequenced was peripheral blood. The chain carries TRBV5-4 and TRBJ2-2, with a possible D match to TRBD1 (5 bases). The TCR sequence derives from a man aged 45 to 65 in a cohort sampled during active COVID-19. The CDR3 loop reads CASSFYQGTGELFF. The CDR3 DNA is TGTGCCAGCAGCTTCTACCAGGGCACCGGGGAGCTGTTTTTT.